The source of this TCR beta chain is a study of cytomegalovirus exposure and HLA in healthy donors. Study-level results: The authors later found most CMV-associated TCR beta chains appeared HLA-restricted. There were some V segments, including TRBV6-2 and TRBV6-3, excluded as indistinguishable.

The V segment lost 6 bases and the J segment 1 base; nucleotides outside the gene matches: 6. CDR1 and CDR2 from the germline V gene are SNHLY and FYNNEI. CDR3 length: 14 amino acids. Vbeta (60) and Jbeta (13) primers were used in the PCR. Sequencing used immunoSEQ multiplex PCR; TCRdb keeps in-frame clones, though not all of them. This sample carries 150,000 to 200,000 clones, 76% of them seen once, and the ten largest clones take under 2%. Concerning this clone itself: What it binds is not known.

The sequenced material came from PBMCs. The rearrangement links TRBV2 to TRBJ2-7; 7 bases line up with TRBD1. This TCR was recovered from a young man in good health and CMV-seronegative. CDR3: CASSPRQGSYEQYF. In DNA, the CDR3 is TGTGCCAGCAGCCCAAGACAGGGTTCCTACGAGCAGTACTTC.